The next 23 T cell receptor beta chains were all read from a single sample in a study of OX40 agonist ivuxolimab in advanced cancers. Libraries were prepared by immunoSEQ multiplex PCR; TCRdb keeps only in-frame clonotypes and omits some of them. Among tens of thousands of clones listed, over 80% were seen once. The source was CD4+ or CD8+ T cells sorted from blood, collected in a trial of the OX40 agonist ivuxolimab. All receptors come from an adult with an advanced solid tumor such as melanoma, head and neck, liver or kidney cancer.

J is TRBJ2-7 and V is TRBV5-6, with D hard to call. The CDR3 loop spans 11 amino acids. Trimming pared 2 bases from V and 4 bases from J, leaving 4 bases between. The germline V gene encodes CDR1 SGHDT and CDR2 YYEEEE. The CDR3 bases are TGTGCCAGCAGCTTTATGTACGAGCAGTACTTC. Its translation: CASSFMYEQYF. Combining the CDR3 with reference TRBV5-6 and TRBJ2-7 gives the whole variable domain DAGVTQSPTHLIKTRGQQVTLRCSPKSGHDTVSWYQQALGQGPQFIFQYYEEEERQRGNFPDRFSGHQFPNYSSELNVNALLLGDSALYLCASSFMYEQYFGPGTRLTVT.

The V call is TRBV19, the J call TRBJ2-7; the D gene could be TRBD1 or TRBD2 (5 bases each). Germline CDR1 reads LNHDA; CDR2 reads SQIVND (reference sequence). V lost 4 bases and J lost 4, with 11 bases in between. The CDR3 contains 13 residues. CDR3 in DNA: TGTGCCAGTAGTAAAGGGACCCCTTACGAGCAGTACTTC. Amino acid sequence: CASSKGTPYEQYF.

The chain combines TRBV29-1 with TRBJ2-5, with 7 bases fitting TRBD2. Germline CDR1 and CDR2: SQVTM and ANQGSEA. After removal of 6 bases from V and 5 bases from J, the junction contained 6 bases not matched to a gene. This CDR3 comprises 12 residues. The CDR3 protein is CSVGEGTETQYF. CDR3 nucleotide sequence: TGCAGCGTGGGGGAGGGGACGGAGACCCAGTACTTC.

The chain has TRBV9 and TRBJ2-3; D gene unclear. The CDR3 sequence is 16 residues long. Per the germline V gene, CDR1 is SGDLS and CDR2 is YYNGEE. V shed 4 bases and J shed 2 bases, with 17 bases lying between them. The CDR3 DNA reads as TGTGCCAGCAGCCCCAACCAGCGACTCTCCACAGATACGCAGTATTTT. Encoded protein: CASSPNQRLSTDTQYF.

The V and J genes are TRBV10-3 and TRBJ2-3; 12 bases map to TRBD2. This CDR3 region has 14 residues. The V gene end was trimmed by 10 bases and the J gene end by 4 bases; junction bases not matched to a gene: 6. The germline V gene encodes CDR1 ENHRY and CDR2 SYGVKD. DNA of the CDR3: TGTGCCACCTCGACTAGCGGGAGTTCAGATACGCAGTATTTT. It yields the protein CATSTSGSSDTQYF.

The chain has TRBV7-3 and TRBJ2-5, with 8 bases identical to TRBD1. The CDR3 has 13 amino acids. CDR1 is SGHTA and CDR2 is FQGTGA in the germline V gene. V lost 4 bases to trimming and J lost 5 bases; unmatched junction nucleotides: 3. In nucleotides, the CDR3 is TGTGCCAGCAGCTCACACAGGGGGGAGACCCAGTACTTC. Translation: CASSSHRGETQYF.

The gene calls are TRBV27 and TRBJ1-2; 10 nucleotides align to TRBD1. The junction had 10 bases not matched to a gene; V was cut back by 5 bases and J by 4 bases. Germline V lookup: CDR1 MNHEY, CDR2 SMNVEV (reference sequence). This CDR3 has 16 amino acids. The CDR3 reads CASSQATGGAPYGYTF. The CDR3 nucleotides are TGTGCCAGCAGTCAGGCGACAGGGGGCGCGCCCTATGGCTACACCTTC.

Notes on this clone: At one of its ends the junction is not consistent with the germline gene, which may arise from a read error. V and J are TRBV7-7 and TRBJ2-2; perhaps D is TRBD1 or TRBD2 (5 bases each). Looked up from germline, CDR1 is SSHAT and CDR2 is FNYEAQ (reference sequence). The CDR3 loop spans 16 amino acids. The DNA of the CDR3 is TGTGCTAGCAGCCCCGGTGATGGGGCGGGCACCGGGGAGCTGTTTTTT. This codes for CASSPGDGAGTGELFF.

The chain carries TRBV11-2 and TRBJ2-3; 8 nucleotides agree with TRBD2. V was clipped by 1 base and J by 2 bases; unmatched bases: 11. CDR1 is SGHAT, CDR2 FQNNGV, per germline. The length of the CDR3 is 18 residues. CDR3 amino acids: CASSLGGATSEPTDTQYF. The DNA of the CDR3 is TGTGCCAGCAGCTTAGGGGGGGCGACTAGCGAACCCACAGATACGCAGTATTTT.

V and J are TRBV7-8 and TRBJ2-7, with D maybe TRBD1 (5 bases). CDR1 and CDR2 (germline): SGHVS, FQNEAQ. This CDR3 has 13 residues. Trimming cost V 8 bases and J 6 bases, with 17 bases left between them. CDR3 DNA sequence: TGTGCCAGCTCCCCTGGCGGAAGGGGCGAGCAGTACTTC. This encodes CASSPGGRGEQYF.

The chain links TRBV11-2 to TRBJ2-7, with D perhaps being TRBD1 or TRBD2 (5 bases each). The V gene lost 3 bases and the J gene lost 0 bases, with 15 bases spanning the gap. This CDR3 has 16 amino acids. From germline, CDR1 is SGHAT and CDR2 FQNNGV. CDR3 bases: TGTGCCAGCAGCTTGGAATGGGGACGGAGCTCCTACGAGCAGTACTTC. It encodes CASSLEWGRSSYEQYF.

The chain links TRBV18 to TRBJ2-7, with D possibly matching TRBD1 (7 bases). The CDR3 totals 14 residues. The germline gives CDR1 KGHSH, CDR2 LQKENI. The germline V and J ends were trimmed by 6 bases and 3 bases, with 15 bases remaining between them. The CDR3: CASSPRQGGYEQYF. DNA of the CDR3: TGTGCCAGCTCCCCTAGACAGGGAGGCTACGAGCAGTACTTC.

The J gene is TRBJ2-1, the V gene TRBV27, with 13 bases matching TRBD2. Germline trimming cut 8 bases from V and 4 bases from J; bases unmatched to any gene: 2. Germline V gene lookup returns CDR1 MNHEY and CDR2 SMNVEV (reference sequence). CDR3 length: 14 residues. The CDR3 region has the DNA TGTGCCAGCTGGACTAGCGGGAGATACAATGAGCAGTTCTTC. This encodes CASWTSGRYNEQFF.

In this sample, this clone turned up once. This chain's CDR3 is CAISGGLAGGDTQYF. CDR3 bases: TGTGCCATCAGCGGCGGGCTAGCGGGCGGAGATACGCAGTATTTT. The chain recombines TRBV10-3 with TRBJ2-3, with TRBD2 identical over 8 bases. The V gene's germline CDR1 is ENHRY and CDR2 SYGVKD. After removal of 6 bases from V and 5 bases from J, the junction contained 10 bases not matched to a gene. This CDR3 is 15 amino acids long.

The chain links TRBV11-2 to TRBJ1-2; no clear D gene. CDR1 is SGHAT and CDR2 is FQNNGV in the germline V gene. The CDR3 sequence is 13 residues long. V was shortened by 5 bases and J by 8 bases, with 15 bases between the two germline ends. CDR3 bases: TGTGCCAGCAGCCTCCCCTCCGGGCGCGGCTACACCTTC. Translation: CASSLPSGRGYTF.

To note about this clone: A junction end diverges from the germline sequence, so it may reflect a read error. The CDR3, as DNA: TGTGCCAGCAGTATCGAATCAGGGGCTAACTATGGCTACACCTTC. This sequence encodes CASSIESGANYGYTF. V gene TRBV19 combines with J gene TRBJ1-2; a weak D match, TRBD1 (6 bases). CDR3 length: 15 residues. Germline assignment: CDR1 LNHDA and CDR2 SQIVND (reference sequence).

This clone was seen a few times. The chain links TRBV5-6 to TRBJ2-6; 8 nucleotides align to TRBD1. The CDR3 is made up of 15 amino acids. V was pared by 5 bases and J by 4 bases, with 5 bases of the junction left unmatched. Germline V gene data show CDR1 as SGHDT and CDR2 as YYEEEE. For the CDR3, the DNA is TGTGCCAGCAGTAGACAGGGGACCGGGGCCAACGTCCTGACTTTC. Amino acids: CASSRQGTGANVLTF.

Here the CDR3 reads CASSPRRGREKLFF. The CDR3 coding sequence is TGTGCCAGCAGTCCCCGCAGGGGAAGGGAAAAACTGTTTTTT. The chain recombines TRBV27 with TRBJ1-4; a possible D gene is TRBD1 (6 bases). CDR3 length: 14 amino acids. CDR1 MNHEY and CDR2 SMNVEV come from the germline V gene (reference sequence). Trimming removed 5 bases at V and 8 bases at J, with 15 bases between.

CDR3 protein: CASRRSWREHEQFF. In DNA, the CDR3 is TGTGCCAGCAGAAGGAGTTGGCGGGAACATGAGCAGTTCTTC. The J gene is TRBJ2-1, the V gene TRBV6-1, with D possibly matching TRBD2 (6 bases). The CDR3 is made up of 14 amino acids. Germline V CDR1 and CDR2: MNHNS, SASEGT. The V and J ends lost 6 bases and 8 bases respectively, with 17 bases between them.

This chain uses TRBV19 with TRBJ1-3; maybe TRBD1 (6 bases). This CDR3 comprises 17 residues. The germline V and J ends were trimmed by 5 bases and 0 bases, with 17 bases remaining between them. Germline V CDR1 and CDR2: LNHDA, SQIVND (reference sequence). For the CDR3, the DNA is TGTGCCAGTAGTTGGGGCCGGGACATCTTCTCTGGAAACACCATATATTTT. This translates into CASSWGRDIFSGNTIYF.

This clone was observed a single time. The chain recombines TRBV30 with TRBJ1-3; D is undetermined. V lost 2 bases and J 1 base, leaving 6 bases between the germline ends. The CDR3 has 13 residues. Germline values: CDR1 GTSNPN, CDR2 SVGIG (reference sequence). The CDR3 spells CAWSRGSGNTIYF. CDR3 nucleotides: TGTGCCTGGAGTCGAGGTTCTGGAAACACCATATATTTT. Combining the CDR3 with reference TRBV30 and TRBJ1-3 gives the whole variable domain SQTIHQWPATLVQPVGSPLSLECTVEGTSNPNLYWYRQAAGRGLQLLFYSVGIGQISSEVPQNLSASRPQDRQFILSSKKLLLSDSGFYLCAWSRGSGNTIYFGEGSWLTVV.

Notes on this clone: Additional DNA sequences in this sample encode the identical CDR3. V gene TRBV9 combines with J gene TRBJ2-7; 16 bases line up with TRBD2. V shed 4 bases and J 3 bases; nucleotides not matched to a gene: 7. The germline gives CDR1 SGDLS, CDR2 YYNGEE. The CDR3 sequence is 17 residues long. The CDR3 sequence is CASSPGLAGGPLYEQYF. In nucleotides, the CDR3 is TGTGCCAGCAGCCCGGGACTAGCGGGAGGGCCGCTCTACGAGCAGTACTTC.

This clone was observed once. The J gene is TRBJ1-2, the V gene TRBV9; D call uncertain. The CDR3 covers 15 residues. Trimming took off 4 bases at V and 1 base at J, with 14 bases between the two ends. In germline, CDR1 is SGDLS, CDR2 YYNGEE. DNA of the CDR3: TGTGCCAGCAGCTCTGAGACAAAACTTAACTATGGCTACACCTTC. Its translation: CASSSETKLNYGYTF.